There are many counts of the clone carrying this TCR beta chain. The antigen is not known. TCRdb processed the reads anew with MiXCR; each CDR3 protein has one entry. The sample consists of 150,000 or so distinct CDR3 sequences, about a quarter of them appearing once. The CDR3 consists of 16 residues. Trimming took 5 bases from V and 0 from J; bases not matched to a gene: 3. The germline V gene encodes CDR1 SGHTA and CDR2 FQGNSA. The sample is drawn from a study of T cell repertoires in cytomegalovirus infection. Study-wide points: Summed public TCR beta family frequency identified CMV carriers bearing the relevant HLA. Within the response measured ex vivo, HLA-C-restricted CMV-specific TCR beta clonotypes were dominant.

The rearrangement uses TRBV7-2 and TRBJ2-3; 12 bases map to TRBD2. Input material: PBMCs. The sequence was collected from a human donor in good health (CMV status not recorded). Some clones in this sample may be carry-over from other donors' samples. The CDR3 sequence is CASSITSGRSTDTQYF. CDR3 bases: TGTGCCAGCAGCATAACTAGCGGGAGGAGCACAGATACGCAGTATTTT.